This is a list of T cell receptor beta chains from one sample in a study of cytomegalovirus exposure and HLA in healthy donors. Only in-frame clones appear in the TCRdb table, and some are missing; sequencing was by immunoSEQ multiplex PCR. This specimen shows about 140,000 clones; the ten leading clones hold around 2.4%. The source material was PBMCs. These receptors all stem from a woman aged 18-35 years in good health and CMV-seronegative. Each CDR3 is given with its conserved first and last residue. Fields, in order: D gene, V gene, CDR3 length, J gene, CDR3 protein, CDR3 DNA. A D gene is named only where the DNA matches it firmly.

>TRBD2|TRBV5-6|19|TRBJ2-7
CASSLGGRTSGRQAYEQYF
TGTGCCAGCAGCTTGGGGGGGCGGACTAGCGGGAGGCAGGCCTACGAGCAGTACTTC
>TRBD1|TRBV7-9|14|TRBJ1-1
CASSLGQGNTEAFF
TGTGCCAGCAGCTTAGGACAGGGGAACACTGAAGCTTTCTTT
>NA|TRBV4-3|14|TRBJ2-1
CASSQDRWRGEQFF
TGCGCCAGCAGCCAAGATCGTTGGAGGGGTGAGCAGTTCTTC
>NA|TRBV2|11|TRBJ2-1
CASSLAGSPFF
TGTGCCAGCAGTTTAGCCGGAAGTCCGTTCTTC
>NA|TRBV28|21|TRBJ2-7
CASSLSLGLRRLEEASYEQYF
TGTGCCAGCAGTTTATCGCTCGGACTGAGGAGGCTTGAGGAGGCTTCCTACGAGCAGTACTTC
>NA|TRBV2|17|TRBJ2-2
CASSESPPGVSSGELFF
TGTGCCAGCAGTGAATCACCCCCGGGTGTCAGTTCCGGGGAGCTGTTTTTT
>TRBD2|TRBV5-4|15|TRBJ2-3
CASSLVAGGPDTQYF
TGTGCCAGCAGCTTGGTCGCGGGAGGGCCAGATACGCAGTATTTT
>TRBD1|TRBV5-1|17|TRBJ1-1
CASSLVPGTDLNTEAFF
TGCGCCAGCAGCTTGGTACCCGGGACAGATTTGAACACTGAAGCTTTCTTT
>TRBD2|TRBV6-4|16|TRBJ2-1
CASSDSGLAGINEQFF
TGTGCCAGCAGTGACTCAGGGCTAGCGGGGATTAATGAGCAGTTCTTC
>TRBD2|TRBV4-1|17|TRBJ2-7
CASSLRLAGATGYEQYF
TGCGCCAGCAGCCTCCGACTAGCGGGAGCAACCGGCTACGAGCAGTACTTC
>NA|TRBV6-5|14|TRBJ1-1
CASSYSEGPTEAFF
TGTGCCAGCAGTTACTCGGAGGGGCCCACTGAAGCTTTCTTT
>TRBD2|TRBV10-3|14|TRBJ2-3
CATPTGTSSDTQYF
TGTGCCACCCCTACCGGGACTAGTTCAGATACGCAGTATTTT
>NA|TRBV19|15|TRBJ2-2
CASSTRAPNTGELFF
TGTGCCAGTAGTACACGCGCACCGAACACCGGGGAGCTGTTTTTT
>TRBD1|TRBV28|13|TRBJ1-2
CASSGQGAYGYTF
TGTGCCAGCAGTGGACAGGGGGCCTATGGCTACACCTTC
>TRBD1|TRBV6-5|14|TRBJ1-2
CASSPQGVGYGYTF
TGTGCCAGCAGTCCACAGGGGGTCGGCTATGGCTACACCTTC
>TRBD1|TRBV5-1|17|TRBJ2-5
CASSLVFETGVTETQYF
TGCGCCAGCAGCTTGGTCTTTGAGACAGGGGTAACGGAGACCCAGTACTTC
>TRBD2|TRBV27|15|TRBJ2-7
CASSFLAGVQHEQYF
TGTGCCAGCAGTTTTCTAGCGGGAGTTCAGCACGAGCAGTACTTC
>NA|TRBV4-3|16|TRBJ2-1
CASSPLTESSYNEQFF
TGCGCCAGCAGCCCCCTGACAGAGAGCTCCTACAATGAGCAGTTCTTC
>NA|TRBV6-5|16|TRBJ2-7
CASSLLGWGGKDEQYF
TGTGCCAGCAGTTTACTCGGGTGGGGGGGCAAGGACGAGCAGTACTTC
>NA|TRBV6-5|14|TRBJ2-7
CASSYATIGYEQYF
TGTGCCAGCAGTTACGCCACTATTGGCTACGAGCAGTACTTC
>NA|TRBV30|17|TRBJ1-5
CAWSVSGGLYSNQPQHF
TGTGCCTGGAGTGTGTCAGGCGGGCTTTATAGCAATCAGCCCCAGCATTTT
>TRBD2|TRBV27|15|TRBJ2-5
CASSSTSGKGWTQYF
TGTGCCAGCAGTTCAACTAGCGGGAAGGGCTGGACCCAGTACTTC
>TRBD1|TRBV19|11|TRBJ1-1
CASRQGTEAFF
TGTGCCAGTAGACAGGGGACTGAAGCTTTCTTT
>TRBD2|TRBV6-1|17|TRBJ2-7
CASSERLGTSGSYEQYF
TGTGCCAGCAGTGAACGGCTCGGGACTAGCGGTTCCTACGAGCAGTACTTC
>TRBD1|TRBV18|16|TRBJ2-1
CASSLPGTGAWNEQFF
TGTGCCAGCTCACTTCCCGGGACAGGGGCTTGGAATGAGCAGTTCTTC
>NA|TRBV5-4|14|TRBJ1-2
CASSTQTGNYGYTF
TGTGCCAGCAGCACCCAGACAGGAAACTATGGCTACACCTTC